This record covers a single TCR beta chain. This sample stems from a study of identical twins. This CDR3 contains 15 residues. V was pared by 6 bases and J by 5 bases, with 17 bases between. The germline V gene encodes CDR1 MNHNS and CDR2 SASEGT. Unique molecular identifiers were present on cDNA, and template switching added a universal primer site. TCRdb ran MiXCR on the 5' RACE reads and lists one entry per CDR3 protein. The sample lists 500,000 to 600,000 distinct CDR3 sequences; roughly 21% were seen once. The sample also formed part of further work on T cells expressing NK-cell markers. That study adds: One of the eight sequenced donors was seronegative, whereas the other seven were HCMV-seropositive. The dominant NKG2C+ clonotypes represented about 1.0-8% of CD8+ T cells in over 5 donors. Several donors likewise had their CD3+CD56-NKG2C+ fraction led by these clonotypes.

The specimen sequenced was CD4+ T cells sorted from blood. The sequence was collected from a woman younger than 35 in good health. This chain uses TRBV6-1 with TRBJ2-1, with D tentatively TRBD2 (6 bases). The CDR3 nucleotides read TGTGCCAGCAGGCCCGGAGGGCTAGCAGACAATGAGCAGTTCTTC. It yields the protein CASRPGGLADNEQFF.